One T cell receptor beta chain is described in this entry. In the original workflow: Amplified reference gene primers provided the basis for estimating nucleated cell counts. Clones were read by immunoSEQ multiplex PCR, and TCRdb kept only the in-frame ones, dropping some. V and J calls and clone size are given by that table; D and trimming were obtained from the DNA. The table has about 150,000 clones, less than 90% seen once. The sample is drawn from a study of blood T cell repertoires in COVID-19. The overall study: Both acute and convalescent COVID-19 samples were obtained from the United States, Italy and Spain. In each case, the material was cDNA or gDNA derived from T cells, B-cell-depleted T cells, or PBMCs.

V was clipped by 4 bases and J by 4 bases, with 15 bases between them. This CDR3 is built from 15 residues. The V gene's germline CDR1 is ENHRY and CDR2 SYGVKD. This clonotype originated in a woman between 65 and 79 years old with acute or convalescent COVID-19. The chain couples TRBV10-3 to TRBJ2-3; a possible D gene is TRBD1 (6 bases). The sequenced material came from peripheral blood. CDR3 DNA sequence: TGTGCCATCAGTGCCGCCAGGGGTGGGGCAGATACGCAGTATTTT. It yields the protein CAISAARGGADTQYF.